The 3 T cell receptor beta chains given below trace back to one sample, sequenced in a study of blood T cell repertoires in COVID-19. Repertoires were generated with immunoSEQ multiplex PCR, while TCRdb's copy carries only in-frame clones and drops some. The sample has around 250,000 clones; about 88% are singletons. Material for sequencing was PBMCs or T cells enriched from blood (not recorded which). These receptors all come from a woman aged 45-65 years who had recovered from COVID-19.

The chain recombines TRBV10-1 with TRBJ2-1, with D tentatively TRBD2 (5 bases). Trimming cost V 10 bases and J 0 bases, with 19 bases left between them. CDR3 length: 16 amino acids. Germline values: CDR1 WNHNN, CDR2 SYGVQD (reference sequence). Here the CDR3 reads CAKSHGLESSYNEQFF. DNA of the CDR3: TGCGCCAAAAGCCATGGACTGGAGAGCTCCTACAATGAGCAGTTCTTC.

This clone has just one count. The chain employs TRBV6-1 and TRBJ1-1; D is ambiguous. The CDR3 loop spans 14 amino acids. Germline V CDR1 and CDR2: MNHNS, SASEGT. V was clipped by 3 bases and J by 6 bases, with 14 bases between them. Here the CDR3 DNA reads TGTGCCAGCAGTGATGGCTCGGAACAGTCTGAAGCTTTCTTT. Residues: CASSDGSEQSEAFF.

The chain recombines TRBV3-1 (or the pseudogene TRBV3-2) with TRBJ2-1; a possible D gene is TRBD2 (6 bases). This CDR3 region has 16 residues. Trimming left V 4 bases short and J 0 bases short, with 13 bases between. Germline V gives CDR1 LGHDT, CDR2 YNNKEL (reference sequence). Here the CDR3 reads CASSPRGGNSYNEQFF. As DNA, the CDR3 is TGTGCCAGCAGCCCGCGAGGAGGGAACTCCTACAATGAGCAGTTCTTC.